The 8 T cell receptor beta chains below all came from one sample that was sequenced in a study of blood T cell repertoires in COVID-19. Using immunoSEQ multiplex PCR, the repertoire was profiled, and TCRdb retains in-frame clones only, with some absent. This table has some 150,000 clones, around 80% appearing once. The sequenced material came from peripheral blood. Source of these receptors: a man aged 60-69 years with acute or convalescent COVID-19.

The chain employs TRBV2 and TRBJ2-2; 7 bases agree with TRBD2. The CDR3 is 13 residues long. V was clipped by 7 bases and J by 6 bases; unmatched bases: 5. Germline assignment: CDR1 SNHLY and CDR2 FYNNEI. The CDR3 here is CASTITSAGELFF. The CDR3 nucleotides read TGTGCCAGCACCATAACTAGCGCCGGGGAGCTGTTTTTT.

This clone was observed a handful of times. The V call is TRBV6-5, the J call TRBJ1-2; the D is unclear. Trimming removed 5 bases from V and 8 bases from J, with 15 bases in between. The CDR3 runs 13 residues. Germline-derived CDR1 and CDR2 are MNHEY and SVGAGI. DNA for the CDR3: TGTGCCAGCAGTAAGTGGCAGGCTGGCGGCTACACCTTC. Its translation: CASSKWQAGGYTF.

This chain connects TRBV29-1 to TRBJ1-1; 7 bases line up with TRBD1. Per germline, CDR1 SQVTM and CDR2 ANQGSEA. The length of the CDR3 is 12 residues. The J segment lost 4 bases and the V segment lost 4 bases, leaving 3 bases of the junction unmatched. Here the CDR3 reads CSVVQGITEAFF. The CDR3 DNA is TGCAGCGTTGTACAGGGGATCACTGAAGCTTTCTTT. Drawing the rest from reference TRBV29-1 and TRBJ1-1, the complete variable domain is SAVISQKPSRDICQRGTSLTIQCQVDSQVTMMFWYRQQPGQSLTLIATANQGSEATYESGFVIDKFPISRPNLTFSTLTVSNMSPEDSSIYLCSVVQGITEAFFGQGTRLTVV.

This chain joins TRBV11-1 and TRBJ1-1, with 8 nucleotides matching TRBD1. The J segment lost 4 bases and the V segment lost 2 bases, leaving 3 bases of the junction unmatched. CDR3 size: 14 residues. Germline CDR1 and CDR2: SGHAT and FQDESV (reference sequence). The CDR3 region is CASSLSGGVTEAFF. Written as DNA, the CDR3 is TGTGCCAGCAGCTTATCAGGGGGCGTCACTGAAGCTTTCTTT.

The chain uses TRBV7-2 and TRBJ1-5; a weak D match, TRBD1 (5 bases). The CDR3 totals 13 residues. Trimming left V 5 bases short and J 6 bases short, with 11 bases between. Per the germline V gene, CDR1 is SGHTA and CDR2 is FQGNSA. CDR3 sequence (DNA): TGTGCCAGCAGCCAACACCAGGGTCAGCCCCAGCATTTT. The encoded protein is CASSQHQGQPQHF.

V and J are TRBV19 and TRBJ1-6, with D tentatively TRBD1 (6 bases). V lost 6 bases and J lost 9, with 15 bases in between. The CDR3 sequence is 14 residues long. Germline V CDR1 and CDR2: LNHDA, SQIVND (reference sequence). CDR3 coding DNA: TGTGCCAGTAGCCCGACAGGCGGGGGTTCACCCCTCCACTTT. Translating it yields CASSPTGGGSPLHF.

The chain recombines TRBV7-9 with TRBJ2-1, with 10 bases fitting TRBD2. The CDR3 has 12 residues. From germline, CDR1 is SEHNR and CDR2 FQNEAQ (reference sequence). The J segment lost 13 bases and the V segment lost 4 bases, leaving 4 bases of the junction unmatched. CDR3 sequence (DNA): TGTGCCAGCAGCTCACTAGCGGGACCTCAGTTCTTC. It is translated as CASSSLAGPQFF.

This clone was detected once. The chain joins TRBV12-3 or TRBV12-4 to TRBJ1-2; 7 nucleotides align to TRBD1. Trimming removed 7 bases from V and 6 bases from J; junction bases left unmatched: 8. The CDR3 is 13 residues long. The DNA of the CDR3 is TGTGCCAGCATCAAGAACAGGGGAGATGGCTACACCTTC. It encodes CASIKNRGDGYTF.